Listed below are T cell receptor beta chains from one sample, sequenced in a study of early T cells in non-severe SARS-CoV-2 infection. TCRdb re-called the 5' RACE reads through MiXCR, storing one row per CDR3 protein. The data show 75,000 to 90,000 distinct CDR3 sequences, roughly 13% seen once. Sequencing was carried out using whole blood. All receptors derive from an adult who was a healthcare worker with PCR-confirmed SARS-CoV-2 infection or an uninfected control (not recorded which). Each CDR3 is given with its conserved first and last residue. The D gene is left open where the match is weak. Clone sizes are given selectively: once, few, many, or a class where the clone is expanded.

D gene: NA
V gene: TRBV11-2
clone size: NA
J gene: TRBJ2-1
CDR3 protein: CASSLASSENEQFF
CDR3 DNA: TGTGCCAGCAGCTTGGCTAGTAGCGAGAATGAGCAGTTCTTC

D gene: NA
V gene: TRBV6-1
clone size: NA
J gene: TRBJ2-7
CDR3 protein: CASSETETYEQYF
CDR3 DNA: TGTGCAAGCAGTGAAACGGAGACCTACGAGCAGTACTTC

D gene: NA
V gene: TRBV29-1
clone size: many
J gene: TRBJ1-2
CDR3 protein: CSVEGNYGYTF
CDR3 DNA: TGCAGCGTCGAGGGAAACTATGGCTACACCTTC

D gene: NA
V gene: TRBV5-6
clone size: few
J gene: TRBJ1-1
CDR3 protein: CASSLVGSTDPTEAFF
CDR3 DNA: TGTGCCAGCAGCTTGGTGGGCTCGACGGATCCCACTGAAGCTTTCTTT

D gene: TRBD2
V gene: TRBV2
clone size: few
J gene: TRBJ2-1
CDR3 protein: CASSLSGGAYNEQFF
CDR3 DNA: TGTGCCAGCAGCCTCTCCGGGGGGGCCTACAATGAGCAGTTCTTC

D gene: TRBD2
V gene: TRBV5-4
clone size: few
J gene: TRBJ2-7
CDR3 protein: CASSSASGRAYEQYF
CDR3 DNA: TGTGCCAGCAGCTCGGCTAGCGGGAGAGCTTACGAGCAGTACTTC

D gene: NA
V gene: TRBV12-3/TRBV12-4
clone size: NA
J gene: TRBJ2-1
CDR3 protein: CATALDSPNEQFF
CDR3 DNA: TGTGCCACCGCCCTGGACTCCCCCAATGAGCAGTTCTTC

D gene: NA
V gene: TRBV10-3
clone size: many
J gene: TRBJ2-7
CDR3 protein: CAISESGPRPAYEQYF
CDR3 DNA: TGTGCCATCAGTGAGTCTGGCCCACGGCCCGCCTACGAGCAGTACTTC

D gene: TRBD1
V gene: TRBV24-1
clone size: NA
J gene: TRBJ2-3
CDR3 protein: CATSDLRTGVEDTQYF
CDR3 DNA: TGTGCCACCAGTGACCTACGGACAGGGGTGGAAGATACGCAGTATTTT

D gene: NA
V gene: TRBV6-2/TRBV6-3
clone size: NA
J gene: TRBJ2-2
CDR3 protein: CASRSPGELFF
CDR3 DNA: TGTGCCAGCAGAAGTCCCGGGGAGCTGTTTTTT